What follows are 28 T cell receptor beta chains derived from one specimen sequenced in a study of blood T cell repertoires in COVID-19. The method was immunoSEQ multiplex PCR; TCRdb's version includes in-frame clones alone and lacks a portion of them. The data contain some 190,000 clones, about 90% of them singletons. The source material was peripheral blood. The receptors originated from a man between 18 and 29 years old with active or convalescent COVID-19.

The V gene is TRBV30, the J gene TRBJ1-5; possible D gene TRBD1, 6 bases. Germline CDR1 is GTSNPN and CDR2 is SVGIG (reference sequence). This CDR3 has 14 amino acids. The V end was cut by 1 base, the J end by 3 bases, with 10 bases between. CDR3 nucleotides: TGTGCCTGGAGTGGCCCAGGGGACAATCAGCCCCAGCATTTT. It is translated as CAWSGPGDNQPQHF.

The rearrangement uses TRBV5-1 and TRBJ2-7; possible D gene TRBD1, 5 bases. The CDR3 length is 16 residues. The germline gives CDR1 SGHRS, CDR2 YFSETQ. Trimming stripped 4 bases from V and 4 bases from J, with 21 bases between. In nucleotides, the CDR3 is TGCGCCAGCAGCCCGGCCCCAAACAAGGCAGGGTACGAGCAGTACTTC. This codes for CASSPAPNKAGYEQYF.

The rearrangement uses TRBV5-1 and TRBJ2-3; 7 nucleotides line up with TRBD1. Per germline, CDR1 SGHRS and CDR2 YFSETQ. The CDR3 runs 17 residues. V lost 4 bases, J lost 5 bases, and 16 bases stayed unmatched. The CDR3 here is CASSRDSGQLTVDTQYF. DNA for the CDR3: TGCGCCAGCAGCCGGGATTCGGGACAGCTAACAGTAGATACGCAGTATTTT.

This chain links TRBV5-1 with TRBJ1-2, with D perhaps TRBD1 (5 bases). The V gene's germline CDR1 is SGHRS and CDR2 YFSETQ. V was pared by 0 bases and J by 4 bases, with 19 bases between. The CDR3 sequence is 17 residues long. CDR3 DNA sequence: TGCGCCAGCAGCTTGGTAGTGGGTCGTGGGCAGGGCTATGGCTACACCTTC. This translates into CASSLVVGRGQGYGYTF.

This chain links TRBV19 with TRBJ1-1; no firm D call. Germline CDR1 is LNHDA and CDR2 is SQIVND (reference sequence). The CDR3 has 13 amino acids. The germline V and J ends were trimmed by 7 bases and 0 bases, with 9 bases remaining between them. Written as DNA, the CDR3 is TGTGCCAGTAAGTACAATTTGAACACTGAAGCTTTCTTT. Translated: CASKYNLNTEAFF. Full variable domain (remainder filled in from reference TRBV19 and TRBJ1-1): DGGITQSPKYLFRKEGQNVTLSCEQNLNHDAMYWYRQDPGQGLRLIYYSQIVNDFQKGDIAEGYSVSREKKESFPLTVTSAQKNPTAFYLCASKYNLNTEAFFGQGTRLTVV.

The V call is TRBV6-6, the J call TRBJ2-1, with 13 bases identical to TRBD2. Germline CDR1 and CDR2: MNHNY and SVGAGI (reference sequence). The ends lost 2 bases at V and 7 bases at J; junction bases unmatched: 5. The CDR3 totals 16 residues. CDR3 DNA: TGTGCCAGCAGTTACGTAAGGACTAGCGGGAGTAATGAGCAGTTCTTC. It specifies CASSYVRTSGSNEQFF.

The chain has TRBV5-1 and TRBJ1-1, with D unresolved. Germline CDR1 is SGHRS and CDR2 is YFSETQ. V was pared by 1 base and J by 1 base, with 8 bases between. The CDR3 covers 14 residues. Here the CDR3 reads CASSLRGANTEAFF. DNA for the CDR3: TGCGCCAGCAGCTTGAGAGGCGCGAACACTGAAGCTTTCTTT.

This clone was seen only once. The rearrangement links TRBV5-5 to TRBJ1-2; 9 bases map to TRBD1. CDR3 size: 13 residues. Per germline, CDR1 SGHKS and CDR2 YYEKEE (reference sequence). With 4 bases clipped from V and 3 bases from J, the junction kept 1 base outside the gene matches. The CDR3 DNA follows: TGTGCCAGCAGCAGGGACAGGGACTATGGCTACACCTTC. Translating it yields CASSRDRDYGYTF.

This clone was seen only once. V usage is TRBV4-1 and J usage is TRBJ2-5; 9 nucleotides line up with TRBD1. CDR3 size: 15 residues. In germline, CDR1 is MGHRA, CDR2 YSYEKL. V lost 5 bases to trimming and J lost 5 bases; unmatched junction nucleotides: 9. The CDR3, as DNA: TGCGCCAGCAGCAGTGCACAGGGGGCTGAGGAGACCCAGTACTTC. The encoded protein is CASSSAQGAEETQYF.

The V call is TRBV28, the J call TRBJ2-3; D not resolved. Per the germline V gene, CDR1 is MDHEN and CDR2 is SYDVKM. This CDR3 region has 12 residues. V shed 8 bases and J shed 1 base, with 7 bases lying between them. The CDR3 is CASGRRTDTQYF. The CDR3 DNA is TGTGCCAGCGGCAGGCGCACAGATACGCAGTATTTT.

The count of this clone is one. V gene TRBV10-2 combines with J gene TRBJ1-6; the D is unclear. Trimming removed 3 bases from V and 3 bases from J, with 12 bases in between. Looked up from germline, CDR1 is WSHSY and CDR2 is SAAADI. This CDR3 spans 16 amino acids. The CDR3 loop is CASSETFGLYNSPLHF. CDR3 sequence (DNA): TGCGCCAGCAGTGAAACTTTCGGACTCTATAATTCACCCCTCCACTTT.

V gene TRBV27 combines with J gene TRBJ1-3; D is ambiguous. V gave up 8 bases and J gave up 3 bases, with 14 bases separating them. The germline gives CDR1 MNHEY, CDR2 SMNVEV (reference sequence). The CDR3 covers 14 residues. CDR3 in DNA: TGTGCCAGCCGTTCCTCGGGGATTGGAAACACCATATATTTT. As protein: CASRSSGIGNTIYF.

The J gene is TRBJ2-3, the V gene TRBV29-1; D is ambiguous. Germline loops: CDR1 SQVTM, CDR2 ANQGSEA. The V end was cut by 3 bases, the J end by 2 bases, with 18 bases between. This CDR3 comprises 16 residues. Here the CDR3 DNA reads TGCAGCGTTGATCGCCCAGACACCTTCTCCACAGATACGCAGTATTTT. The encoded protein is CSVDRPDTFSTDTQYF.

This clone was counted once. The rearrangement uses TRBV6-6 and TRBJ1-2; perhaps TRBD1 as D (5 bases). This CDR3 has 11 amino acids. From germline, CDR1 is MNHNY and CDR2 SVGAGI (reference sequence). Between the trimmed V and J ends, which lost 8 bases and 3 bases, there was a span of 7 bases. The CDR3 spells CASGRDYGYTF. Here the CDR3 DNA reads TGTGCCAGCGGCAGGGACTATGGCTACACCTTC.

The gene calls are TRBV5-1 and TRBJ2-7; D possibly corresponds to TRBD2 (5 bases). In germline, CDR1 is SGHRS, CDR2 YFSETQ. The V end was cut by 0 bases, the J end by 2 bases, with 9 bases between. The CDR3 runs 14 residues. The CDR3 region is CASSLDRLTYEQYF. The CDR3 region has the DNA TGCGCCAGCAGCTTGGACAGACTAACCTACGAGCAGTACTTC. Full variable domain (outside the CDR3, taken from reference TRBV5-1 and TRBJ2-7): KAGVTQTPRYLIKTRGQQVTLSCSPISGHRSVSWYQQTPGQGLQFLFEYFSETQRNKGNFPGRFSGRQFSNSRSEMNVSTLELGDSALYLCASSLDRLTYEQYFGPGTRLTVT.

CDR3 nucleotide sequence: TGTGCCTGGAGGAGTTTCATGACTAGCGAGTCCTACAATGAGCAGTTCTTC. This translates into CAWRSFMTSESYNEQFF. This chain joins TRBV30 and TRBJ2-1, with 8 bases aligning to TRBD2. With V trimmed by 3 bases and J by 1 base, 11 bases remained unmatched. Germline V gene sequence: CDR1 GTSNPN, CDR2 SVGIG (reference sequence). The CDR3 sequence is 17 residues long.

V is TRBV19 and J is TRBJ2-4, with a possible D match to TRBD2 (6 bases). V gave up 4 bases and J gave up 0 bases, with 16 bases separating them. This CDR3 spans 17 amino acids. Germline CDR1 reads LNHDA; CDR2 reads SQIVND (reference sequence). Written as DNA, the CDR3 is TGTGCCAGTAGTAGGGGGGACGGGGAGCTAGCCAAAAACATTCAGTACTTC. Translating gives CASSRGDGELAKNIQYF.

The chain links TRBV2 to TRBJ2-5; TRBD1 agrees at 7 bases. The V segment lost 4 bases and the J segment 0 bases; nucleotides outside the gene matches: 8. Germline lookup yields CDR1 SNHLY and CDR2 FYNNEI. This CDR3 spans 16 amino acids. CDR3 region: CASSARGRENQETQYF. The CDR3 DNA sequence: TGTGCCAGCAGTGCGAGGGGGCGAGAAAACCAAGAGACCCAGTACTTC.

The chain recombines TRBV11-2 with TRBJ2-7; 9 bases line up with TRBD1. This CDR3 region has 15 residues. The V gene's germline CDR1 is SGHAT and CDR2 FQNNGV. Germline trimming cut 6 bases from V and 5 bases from J; bases unmatched to any gene: 11. The CDR3 nucleotides read TGTGCCAGCAGTAAGAGAACGACAGGGGGTAACGAGCAGTACTTC. It yields the protein CASSKRTTGGNEQYF.

Points on this clone: The junction departs from germline at one end; a sequencing error may be responsible. The chain links TRBV5-5 to TRBJ2-1; 9 bases are shared with TRBD2. The germline CDR1 and CDR2 sequences are SGHKS and YYEKEE (reference sequence). The CDR3 consists of 13 residues. The CDR3 DNA follows: TGTGCCAGCCGCTTGTGGCGGGAGGGAGAGCAGTTCTTC. Its translation: CASRLWREGEQFF.

This chain joins TRBV28 and TRBJ1-1; D is possibly TRBD1 (5 bases). The CDR3 is 15 amino acids. CDR1 MDHEN and CDR2 SYDVKM come from the germline V gene. Trimming took off 1 base at V and 4 bases at J, with 13 bases between the two ends. This CDR3 is CASSLYSLGGTEAFF. CDR3 bases: TGTGCCAGCAGTTTATATTCCTTGGGGGGCACTGAAGCTTTCTTT.

The gene calls are TRBV9 and TRBJ1-3, with 8 positions matching TRBD1. Germline V gene data show CDR1 as SGDLS and CDR2 as YYNGEE. This CDR3 region has 18 residues. After removal of 3 bases from V and 0 bases from J, the junction contained 11 bases not matched to a gene. The CDR3 here is CASSAPGTGDFSGNTIYF. The CDR3 bases are TGTGCCAGCAGCGCCCCGGGGACAGGAGACTTCTCTGGAAACACCATATATTTT.

On this clone itself: Different DNA sequences within this sample yield the same CDR3. This chain joins TRBV2 and TRBJ1-5; no clear D. Germline values: CDR1 SNHLY, CDR2 FYNNEI. Trimming pared 6 bases from V and 3 bases from J, leaving 6 bases between. The length of the CDR3 is 12 residues. The CDR3 DNA follows: TGTGCCAGCAGCTATTCCAATCAGCCCCAGCATTTT. It encodes CASSYSNQPQHF.

The V and J genes are TRBV5-1 and TRBJ2-7, with a possible D match to TRBD2 (6 bases). The germline V gene encodes CDR1 SGHRS and CDR2 YFSETQ. Trimming cost V 4 bases and J 6 bases, with 20 bases left between them. The CDR3 length is 15 residues. The CDR3 region is CASSQAGLGIGEQYF. DNA of the CDR3: TGCGCCAGCAGCCAGGCGGGACTCGGAATAGGCGAGCAGTACTTC.

This chain links TRBV30 with TRBJ2-5, with 10 bases fitting TRBD1. Germline V gene sequence: CDR1 GTSNPN, CDR2 SVGIG (reference sequence). The CDR3 runs to 16 residues. Germline trimming cut 0 bases from V and 5 bases from J; bases unmatched to any gene: 9. Here the CDR3 reads CAWSVLGTGDLETQYF. The CDR3 DNA is TGTGCCTGGAGTGTACTCGGGACAGGGGATCTTGAGACCCAGTACTTC.

This clone has just one count. V and J are TRBV5-6 and TRBJ2-2; 7 nucleotides line up with TRBD2. V lost 2 bases and J lost 5; bases outside the gene matches: 15. The CDR3 is 18 amino acids. The germline V gene has CDR1 SGHDT and CDR2 YYEEEE. The CDR3 protein is CASSFVALRDYLTGELFF. CDR3 in DNA: TGTGCCAGCAGCTTTGTAGCCCTCCGGGACTATCTGACCGGGGAGCTGTTTTTT. Full variable domain (missing parts from reference TRBV5-6 and TRBJ2-2): DAGVTQSPTHLIKTRGQQVTLRCSPKSGHDTVSWYQQALGQGPQFIFQYYEEEERQRGNFPDRFSGHQFPNYSSELNVNALLLGDSALYLCASSFVALRDYLTGELFFGEGSRLTVL.

This clone appeared a single time. The chain couples TRBV4-2 to TRBJ1-5, with D maybe TRBD1 (6 bases). The V end was cut by 4 bases, the J end by 5 bases, with 15 bases between. Germline CDR1 is LGHNA and CDR2 is YNFKEQ. This CDR3 comprises 15 residues. The CDR3 is CASSRIGGGDQPQHF. The CDR3 nucleotides are TGTGCCAGCAGCCGGATAGGGGGGGGAGATCAGCCCCAGCATTTT.

CDR3 loop: CSVGTGKGYEQYF. The DNA of the CDR3 is TGCAGCGTCGGGACAGGGAAGGGCTACGAGCAGTACTTC. The chain has TRBV29-1 and TRBJ2-7, with 9 bases identical to TRBD1. Per the germline V gene, CDR1 is SQVTM and CDR2 is ANQGSEA. J was trimmed by 3 bases and V by 6 bases; bases with no gene match: 6. This CDR3 is 13 amino acids long.